A selection of T cell receptor beta chains follows, all from one sample in a study of T cell changes during pregnancy in multiple sclerosis. Clones were sequenced by immunoSEQ multiplex PCR, and TCRdb holds only the in-frame ones, with some missing. The table lists under 40,000 clones, just under 95% of them singletons. Material: CD8+ T cells from peripheral blood mononuclear cells, obtained in the third trimester of pregnancy. These receptors were collected from a female donor with multiple sclerosis, enrolled in a pregnancy study. Both conserved end residues are part of each CDR3. Fields, in order: V gene, clone size, D gene, J gene, CDR3 DNA, CDR3 protein. The D gene is left open where the match is weak. Size tells how often a clone was seen (once, few, many) or the class of an expanded clone, and some rows leave it out.

v_gene: TRBV7-9; abundance: NA; d_gene: NA; j_gene: TRBJ2-7; CDR3nt: TGTGCCAGCAGCCATTCACAGGGTTTGGAGCAGTACTTC; CDR3aa: CASSHSQGLEQYF
v_gene: TRBV5-1; abundance: NA; d_gene: TRBD2; j_gene: TRBJ2-3; CDR3nt: TGCGCCAGCAGCTTAATAGCGGGGGGCACAGATACGCAGTATTTT; CDR3aa: CASSLIAGGTDTQYF
v_gene: TRBV29-1; abundance: NA; d_gene: TRBD1; j_gene: TRBJ2-7; CDR3nt: TGCAGCGCGAGGACAGGGGGCGAGCAGTACTTC; CDR3aa: CSARTGGEQYF
v_gene: TRBV4-1; abundance: NA; d_gene: TRBD1; j_gene: TRBJ1-1; CDR3nt: TGCGCCAGCAGCCAAACCTCAGGGGGTAGCACTGAAGCTTTCTTT; CDR3aa: CASSQTSGGSTEAFF
v_gene: TRBV29-1; abundance: NA; d_gene: TRBD2; j_gene: TRBJ2-3; CDR3nt: TGCAGCGTTGTTGATGTGTCTAGCGGGGGGGTCACAGATACGCAGTATTTT; CDR3aa: CSVVDVSSGGVTDTQYF
v_gene: TRBV6-1; abundance: NA; d_gene: TRBD2; j_gene: TRBJ2-2; CDR3nt: TGTGCCAGCAGTGAGACTAGCGGGGACACCGGGGAGCTGTTTTTT; CDR3aa: CASSETSGDTGELFF
v_gene: TRBV30; abundance: NA; d_gene: NA; j_gene: TRBJ1-3; CDR3nt: TGTGCCTGGAGTGAAGGGGTCTCTGGAAACACCATATATTTT; CDR3aa: CAWSEGVSGNTIYF
v_gene: TRBV9; abundance: once; d_gene: NA; j_gene: TRBJ1-1; CDR3nt: TGTGCCAGCAGCGTAGGGGGAGGGATGTCTGAAGCTTTCTTT; CDR3aa: CASSVGGGMSEAFF
v_gene: TRBV9; abundance: NA; d_gene: TRBD2; j_gene: TRBJ2-2; CDR3nt: TGTGCCAGCAGCCTGGGACTAGCGGGGAGCACCGGGGAGCTGTTTTTT; CDR3aa: CASSLGLAGSTGELFF
v_gene: TRBV7-6; abundance: NA; d_gene: NA; j_gene: TRBJ2-7; CDR3nt: TGTGCCAGCAGCTTTCGCCGAGATTCCTACGAGCAGTACTTC; CDR3aa: CASSFRRDSYEQYF
v_gene: TRBV27; abundance: NA; d_gene: NA; j_gene: TRBJ2-1; CDR3nt: TGTGCCAGCAGCCCCATGGGGGCGGGTAGCTCCTACAATGAGCAGTTCTTC; CDR3aa: CASSPMGAGSSYNEQFF
v_gene: TRBV5-8; abundance: NA; d_gene: NA; j_gene: TRBJ1-4; CDR3nt: TGTGCCAGCAGCTTGGGGACTTCTGAAAAACTGTTTTTT; CDR3aa: CASSLGTSEKLFF
v_gene: TRBV11-2; abundance: NA; d_gene: NA; j_gene: TRBJ1-1; CDR3nt: TGTGCCAGCAGCTTTAGCGGGGGAGCTTTCTTT; CDR3aa: CASSFSGGAFF
v_gene: TRBV2; abundance: NA; d_gene: NA; j_gene: TRBJ1-2; CDR3nt: TGTGCCAGCACTTTGGGGTGGGGCTCTAACTATGGCTACACCTTC; CDR3aa: CASTLGWGSNYGYTF